This T cell receptor (beta chain) came from a study of T cell repertoires in aging, cancer and after chemotherapy. Multiplex touch-down PCR with TRB-A/B primers amplified rearranged V-D-J TRB sequences. MiXCR, run by TCRdb on the multiplex PCR reads, gives a single entry per CDR3 protein. The sample has around 1,800 distinct CDR3 sequences, 20% to 25% seen once. In its sample, this clonotype is medium-sized. Its specificity is not known. The CDR3 is 14 residues long. V was clipped by 3 bases and J by 2 bases; unmatched bases: 3. Germline lookup yields CDR1 MNHEY and CDR2 SMNVEV (reference sequence). Study-wide results and caveats: In cancer patients, declining TCR diversity with age involved lost richness and lost evenness.

TCR beta rearrangements were amplified from peripheral blood genomic DNA. The clonotype originates from a human donor with a solid tumor. The sample was blood. This chain joins TRBV27 and TRBJ1-2, with 7 bases lining up with TRBD1. The DNA for the CDR3 is TGTGCCAGCAGTTTGCAGGGGGGGAACTATGGCTACACCTTC. Amino acid sequence: CASSLQGGNYGYTF.